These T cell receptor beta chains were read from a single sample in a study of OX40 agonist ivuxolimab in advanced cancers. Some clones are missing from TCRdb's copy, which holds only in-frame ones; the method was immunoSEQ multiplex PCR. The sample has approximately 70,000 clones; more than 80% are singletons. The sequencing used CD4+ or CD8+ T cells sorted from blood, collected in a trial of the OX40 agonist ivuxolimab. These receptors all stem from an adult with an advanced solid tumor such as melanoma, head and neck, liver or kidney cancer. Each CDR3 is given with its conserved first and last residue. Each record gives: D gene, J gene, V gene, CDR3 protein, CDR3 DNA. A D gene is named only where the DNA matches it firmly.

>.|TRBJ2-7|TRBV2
CASRGTQGPYEQYF
TGTGCCAGCAGAGGGACGCAAGGGCCCTACGAGCAGTACTTC
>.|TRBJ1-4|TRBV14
CASSQALSVGEKLFF
TGTGCCAGCAGCCAAGCCTTAAGTGTCGGTGAAAAACTGTTTTTT
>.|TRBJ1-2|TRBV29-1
CSVEPGLGGYTF
TGCAGCGTTGAACCGGGCTTGGGCGGCTACACCTTC
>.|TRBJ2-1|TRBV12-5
CASAGPLGGMFF
TGTGCTAGTGCGGGCCCCTTGGGGGGTATGTTCTTC
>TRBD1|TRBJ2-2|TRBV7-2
CASSLGTASTGELFF
TGTGCCAGCAGCTTGGGGACAGCGAGCACCGGGGAGCTGTTTTTT
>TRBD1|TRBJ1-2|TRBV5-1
CASSFVGGPYGYTF
TGCGCCAGCAGCTTTGTAGGGGGCCCCTATGGCTACACCTTC
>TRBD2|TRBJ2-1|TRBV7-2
CASSKRTSGVNNEQFF
TGTGCCAGCAGCAAAAGGACTAGCGGGGTAAACAATGAGCAGTTCTTC
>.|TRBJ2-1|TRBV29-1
CSVEPWNSGNDEQFF
TGCAGCGTTGAACCGTGGAACTCAGGGAACGATGAGCAGTTCTTC
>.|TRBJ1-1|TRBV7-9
CATGGRNTEAFF
TGTGCCACCGGGGGCAGGAACACTGAAGCTTTCTTT
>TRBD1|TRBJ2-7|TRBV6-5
CASSPGTDYEQYF
TGTGCCAGCAGCCCTGGGACAGACTACGAGCAGTACTTC
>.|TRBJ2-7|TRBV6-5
CASQREWGYEQYF
TGTGCCAGCCAACGGGAGTGGGGGTACGAGCAGTACTTC
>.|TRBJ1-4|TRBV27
CASSPATTNEKLFF
TGTGCCAGCAGTCCCGCTACTACTAATGAAAAACTGTTTTTT
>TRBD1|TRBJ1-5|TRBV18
CASSKDRDSNQPQHF
TGTGCCAGCTCAAAGGACAGGGATAGCAATCAGCCCCAGCATTTT
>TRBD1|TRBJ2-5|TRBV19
CASSIGTAETQYF
TGTGCCAGTAGTATCGGGACAGCGGAGACCCAGTACTTC
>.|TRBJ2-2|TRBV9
CASSAGLGTTGTGELFF
TGTGCCAGCAGCGCCGGACTCGGGACCACGGGCACCGGGGAGCTGTTTTTT
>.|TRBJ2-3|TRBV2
CASSPLLDTDTQYF
TGTGCCAGCAGTCCCTTACTTGACACAGATACGCAGTATTTT
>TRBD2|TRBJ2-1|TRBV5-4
CASSLLAGTYNEQFF
TGTGCCAGCAGCTTACTAGCGGGAACCTACAATGAGCAGTTCTTC
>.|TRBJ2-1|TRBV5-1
CASSLNDNEQFF
TGCGCCAGCAGCTTGAACGACAATGAGCAGTTCTTC